The entry below gives a single T cell receptor beta chain sequence along with its context. Here immunoSEQ multiplex PCR was the method, and the copy in TCRdb shows in-frame clones only, minus some. Seen here are about 42,000 clones, approximately 88% observed once, and the top ten hold roughly 25%. The CDR3 totals 15 residues. V was pared by 6 bases and J by 1 base, with 8 bases of the junction left unmatched. Germline CDR1 MNHEY, CDR2 SMNVEV (reference sequence). These data are taken from a study of T cell responses to AZD1222 COVID-19 vaccine. The source is an adult who received the AZD1222 COVID-19 vaccine. This sequence joins TRBV27 and TRBJ2-7; 8 nucleotides match TRBD1. Sequenced material: peripheral blood, taken 28 days after the second AZD1222 dose. The DNA of the CDR3 is TGTGCCAGCAGACGGACAGGGCTCTTGTCCTACGAGCAGTACTTC. As protein: CASRRTGLLSYEQYF.